The clone carrying this TCR beta chain came up once. TCRdb's table, derived via immunoSEQ multiplex PCR, lists solely in-frame clones and lacks some. The sample consists of roughly 50,000 clones, 91% of them appearing once. The entry originates in a study of blood T cell repertoires in COVID-19. This TCR came from a man aged 45-60 years with active COVID-19. The sequenced material came from peripheral blood.

The CDR3 reads CASSFRSVQRGLSYEQYF. In nucleotides, the CDR3 is TGTGCCAGCAGTTTTCGGTCGGTTCAACGGGGACTCTCCTACGAGCAGTACTTC. The V call is TRBV27, the J call TRBJ2-7; tentative D call: TRBD2 (6 bases). V lost 3 bases and J 0 bases, leaving 21 bases between the germline ends. The germline gives CDR1 MNHEY, CDR2 SMNVEV (reference sequence). The CDR3 is made up of 18 amino acids.